This entry lists 13 T cell receptor beta chains sequenced from one sample in a study of cytomegalovirus exposure and HLA in healthy donors. PCR was performed using 60 Vbeta and 13 Jbeta primers. This table comes from immunoSEQ multiplex PCR, and its TCRdb copy is limited to in-frame clones, with some not included. The sample lists more than 70,000 clones, over 60% seen once, with roughly 7.2% in the top ten. The sample consisted of PBMCs. These receptors came from a man aged 40-50 years in good health and CMV-seropositive.

This clone has only a few counts. The J gene is TRBJ1-2, the V gene TRBV5-6, with D possibly being TRBD1 (5 bases). This CDR3 comprises 15 residues. Germline V gene sequence: CDR1 SGHDT, CDR2 YYEEEE. V was trimmed by 0 bases and J by 4 bases, leaving 13 bases between them. Here the CDR3 reads CASSLDPQGSYGYTF. In nucleotides, the CDR3 is TGTGCCAGCAGCTTGGACCCCCAGGGCTCCTATGGCTACACCTTC. The variable domain in full, with the rest retrieved from reference TRBV5-6 and TRBJ1-2, is DAGVTQSPTHLIKTRGQQVTLRCSPKSGHDTVSWYQQALGQGPQFIFQYYEEEERQRGNFPDRFSGHQFPNYSSELNVNALLLGDSALYLCASSLDPQGSYGYTFGSGTRLTVV.

This chain links TRBV29-1 with TRBJ2-1, with 12 bases matching TRBD2. Trimming removed 0 bases from V and 0 bases from J; junction bases left unmatched: 9. CDR1 and CDR2 (germline): SQVTM, ANQGSEA. The CDR3 has 19 residues. The CDR3 DNA is TGCAGCGTTGAAGATCTAGCGGGAGGGCCGATTAGCTCCTACAATGAGCAGTTCTTC. It codes for CSVEDLAGGPISSYNEQFF.

The chain has TRBV30 and TRBJ1-2; 8 positions match TRBD1. The CDR3 extends over 13 amino acids. J was trimmed by 5 bases and V by 3 bases; bases with no gene match: 5. Germline CDR1 GTSNPN, CDR2 SVGIG (reference sequence). The CDR3 nucleotides are TGTGCCTGGAGCTCCGGACAGGGATATGGCTACACCTTC. Protein product: CAWSSGQGYGYTF.

This clone has more than one count but fewer than ten. V and J are TRBV6-6 and TRBJ2-1; D not resolved. Germline V gene lookup returns CDR1 MNHNY and CDR2 SVGAGI (reference sequence). CDR3 length: 14 amino acids. V was clipped by 2 bases and J by 6 bases, with 11 bases between them. The DNA for the CDR3 is TGTGCCAGCAGTTACACTACACCGCCCAATGAGCAGTTCTTC. This gives the protein CASSYTTPPNEQFF.

This clone was observed once. This chain uses TRBV28 with TRBJ1-1, with 9 bases matching TRBD1. This CDR3 contains 13 residues. The V and J ends lost 11 bases and 11 bases, in that order; junction bases with no gene match: 15. CDR1 MDHEN and CDR2 SYDVKM come from the germline V gene. For the CDR3, the DNA is TGTGCCCTGGCGGGACAGGGACAAATGAGGGCTTTCTTT. Its translation: CALAGQGQMRAFF.

This clone was counted a few times. This chain uses TRBV6-1 with TRBJ2-7; 12 nucleotides line up with TRBD2. The CDR3 length is 14 residues. V was clipped by 5 bases and J by 3 bases; unmatched bases: 2. In germline, CDR1 is MNHNS, CDR2 SASEGT. CDR3 protein: CASSTSGGHYEQYF. CDR3 coding DNA: TGTGCCAGCAGTACTAGCGGGGGGCACTACGAGCAGTACTTC.

The CDR3 loop reads CASSPAGGGLNEQYF. The CDR3 bases are TGTGCCAGCAGCCCCGCTGGGGGGGGGCTCAACGAGCAGTACTTC. The chain carries TRBV4-2 and TRBJ2-7, with D possibly being TRBD2 (7 bases). The ends were cut back, 4 bases at V and 5 bases at J, with 18 bases in the middle. Germline values: CDR1 LGHNA, CDR2 YNFKEQ. The CDR3 spans 15 residues.

The rearrangement links TRBV5-6 to TRBJ2-5; 8 bases align to TRBD1. The CDR3 loop spans 15 amino acids. Trimming cost V 0 bases and J 5 bases; bases outside gene matches: 6. Germline V gene data show CDR1 as SGHDT and CDR2 as YYEEEE. The CDR3 DNA reads as TGTGCCAGCAGCTTGGCAGGACAGGGACTGGAGACCCAGTACTTC. Protein: CASSLAGQGLETQYF.

This clone was counted a single time. This sequence joins TRBV5-4 and TRBJ2-3, with no clear D. This CDR3 comprises 14 residues. V lost 0 bases and J lost 2, with 7 bases in between. The germline V gene has CDR1 SGHNT and CDR2 YYREEE (reference sequence). The CDR3 is CASSLGRFTDTQYF. CDR3 coding DNA: TGTGCCAGCAGCTTGGGCAGATTCACAGATACGCAGTATTTT.

V gene TRBV5-1 combines with J gene TRBJ2-5; 9 nucleotides line up with TRBD2. The germline CDR1 and CDR2 sequences are SGHRS and YFSETQ. This CDR3 has 16 amino acids. V trimming: 4 bases; J trimming: 4 bases; junction bases outside the gene matches: 11. The CDR3 nucleotides are TGCGCCAGCAGCCCCTACGGAGCGGGAGGAGCAGAGACCCAGTACTTC. Protein: CASSPYGAGGAETQYF.

The V call is TRBV7-8, the J call TRBJ2-5; a weak D match, TRBD1 (6 bases). This CDR3 is 12 amino acids long. Germline V gene data show CDR1 as SGHVS and CDR2 as FQNEAQ. The V and J ends lost 6 bases and 2 bases respectively, with 7 bases between them. CDR3 protein: CASRDSQETQYF. CDR3 in DNA: TGTGCCAGCAGGGACAGTCAAGAGACCCAGTACTTC.

This chain connects TRBV5-6 to TRBJ2-3, with 8 bases identical to TRBD1. This CDR3 spans 16 amino acids. The V gene's germline CDR1 is SGHDT and CDR2 YYEEEE. The V gene end was trimmed by 1 base and the J gene end by 4 bases; junction bases not matched to a gene: 8. CDR3: CASSLPGQEGPDTQYF. CDR3 DNA: TGTGCCAGCAGCTTGCCGGGACAGGAAGGTCCAGATACGCAGTATTTT.

The chain uses TRBV6-5 and TRBJ1-1; D remains unclear. The CDR3 sequence is 13 residues long. From germline, CDR1 is MNHEY and CDR2 SVGAGI. V lost 6 bases and J lost 5, with 13 bases in between. CDR3 sequence reads: CASSSIGGTEAFF. The CDR3 DNA is TGTGCCAGCAGCAGCATAGGAGGTACTGAAGCTTTCTTT.